This T cell receptor (beta chain) was identified during a study of post-analysis software for immune sequencing data. Study context: Included among the disease courses, which were recorded for the cohort, were relapsing-remitting, secondary progressive and progressive-relapsing multiple sclerosis. The study, taken as a whole, reports: Significantly lower normalized Chao1 diversity was found in patients with multiple sclerosis relative to controls. The study found TRBV5-6, TRBV5-1 and TRBV20-1 among roughly 5 TRBV segments more frequent in patients than controls.

Tagging with unique molecular identifiers was a feature of the TCR beta cDNA libraries. Out of roughly 0.95 to 10 million T cells, about 510,000 cDNA molecules were generated. One entry per CDR3 protein results from TCRdb running MiXCR on the PCR reads. This sample yields roughly 700,000 distinct CDR3 sequences, of which 25% to 30% are seen a single time; 0.5% to 0.6% belongs to the top ten. A note on this clonotype: The antigen remains undetermined.

The CDR3 length is 15 residues. The germline V gene encodes CDR1 SEHNR and CDR2 FQNEAQ (reference sequence). V shed 8 bases and J 4 bases; nucleotides not matched to a gene: 7. The TCR sequence derives from a girl aged 5-17 years with multiple sclerosis. The sequencing sample was made of blood. V usage is TRBV7-9 and J usage is TRBJ2-6, with 8 nucleotides matching TRBD1. CDR3 amino acids: CASGWTGSGANVLTF. In DNA form, the CDR3 reads TGTGCCAGCGGCTGGACAGGGTCCGGGGCCAACGTCCTGACTTTC.